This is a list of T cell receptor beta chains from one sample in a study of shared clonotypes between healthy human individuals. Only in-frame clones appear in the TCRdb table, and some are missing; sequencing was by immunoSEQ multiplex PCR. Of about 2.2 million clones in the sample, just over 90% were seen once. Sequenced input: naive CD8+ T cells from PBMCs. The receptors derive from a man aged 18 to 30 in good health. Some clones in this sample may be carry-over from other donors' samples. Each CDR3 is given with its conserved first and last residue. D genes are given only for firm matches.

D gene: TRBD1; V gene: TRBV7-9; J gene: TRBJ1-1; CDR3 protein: CASSSSTGGLNTEAFF
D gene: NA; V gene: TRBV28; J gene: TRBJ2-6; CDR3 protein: CASSLWTEGIGANVLTF
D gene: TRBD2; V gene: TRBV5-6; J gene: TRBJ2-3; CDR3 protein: CASSVKPGLAGDTQYF
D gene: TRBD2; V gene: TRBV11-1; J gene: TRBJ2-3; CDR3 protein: CASRPRLAGVPTYF
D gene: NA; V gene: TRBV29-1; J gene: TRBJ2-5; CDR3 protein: CSVEGPETQYF
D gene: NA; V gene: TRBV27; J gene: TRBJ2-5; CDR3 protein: CASREIGRETQYF
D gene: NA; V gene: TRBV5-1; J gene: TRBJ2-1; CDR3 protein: CASSDRGGFYNEQFF
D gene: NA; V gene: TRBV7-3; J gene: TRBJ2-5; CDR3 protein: CASSLLEGLGETQYF
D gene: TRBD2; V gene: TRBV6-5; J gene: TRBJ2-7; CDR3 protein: CASTYLTGLGTYEQYF
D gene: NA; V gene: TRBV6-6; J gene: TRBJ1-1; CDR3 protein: CASSYSTPGANTEAFF
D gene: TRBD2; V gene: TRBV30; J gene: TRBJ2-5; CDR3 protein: CAWSGGETQYF
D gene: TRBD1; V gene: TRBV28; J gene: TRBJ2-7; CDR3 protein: CASSFGPGQGALEQYF
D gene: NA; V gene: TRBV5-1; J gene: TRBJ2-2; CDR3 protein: CASSAGGPGELFF
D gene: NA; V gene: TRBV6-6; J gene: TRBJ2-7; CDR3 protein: CASSYGRENYEQYF
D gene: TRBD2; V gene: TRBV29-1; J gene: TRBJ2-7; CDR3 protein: CSVSMNLAAPYEQYF
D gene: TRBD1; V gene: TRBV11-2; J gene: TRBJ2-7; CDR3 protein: CASSSGQGLLYEQYF
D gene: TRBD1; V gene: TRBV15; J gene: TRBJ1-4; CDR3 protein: CATSDRLTGWDEKLFF
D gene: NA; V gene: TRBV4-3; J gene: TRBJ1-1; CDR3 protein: CASSQSTGITEAFF
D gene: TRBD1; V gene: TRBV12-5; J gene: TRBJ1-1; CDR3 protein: CASGLDRGRTEAFF
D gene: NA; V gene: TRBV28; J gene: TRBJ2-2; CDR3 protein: CASSLYDTRSGELFF
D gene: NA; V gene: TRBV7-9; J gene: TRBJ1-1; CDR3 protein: CASSLLRGRMNTEAFF
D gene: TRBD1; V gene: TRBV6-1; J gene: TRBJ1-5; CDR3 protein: CASSERDSSNQPQHF
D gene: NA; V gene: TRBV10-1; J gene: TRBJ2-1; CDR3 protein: CASSGSDNEQFF
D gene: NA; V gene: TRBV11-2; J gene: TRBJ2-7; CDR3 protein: CASRAIANEQYF
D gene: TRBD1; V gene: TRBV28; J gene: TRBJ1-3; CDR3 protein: CASSPRSRGRAGNTIYF
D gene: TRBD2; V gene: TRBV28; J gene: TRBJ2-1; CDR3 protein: CASSFRTSGIDEQFF
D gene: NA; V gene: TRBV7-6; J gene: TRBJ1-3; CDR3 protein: CASSANWGRAGNTIYF
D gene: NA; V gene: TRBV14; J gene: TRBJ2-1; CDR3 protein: CASSLVGSPLIGDEQFF
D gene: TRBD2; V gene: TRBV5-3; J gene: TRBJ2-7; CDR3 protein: CARSLKQKVVAGGPEQYF
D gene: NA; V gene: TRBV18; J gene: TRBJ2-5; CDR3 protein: CASSPPYQETQYF
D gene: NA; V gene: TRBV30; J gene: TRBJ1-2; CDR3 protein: CAWGRGREVDGYTF
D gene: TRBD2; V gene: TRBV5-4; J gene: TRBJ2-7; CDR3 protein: CASSLRREVVHEQYF
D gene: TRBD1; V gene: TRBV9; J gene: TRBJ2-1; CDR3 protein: CASSVMVGQGRLNEQFF
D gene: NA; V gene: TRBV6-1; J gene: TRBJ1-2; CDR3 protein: CASSEGDENYGYTF
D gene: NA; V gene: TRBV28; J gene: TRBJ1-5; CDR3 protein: CASTLRGMGNQPQHF
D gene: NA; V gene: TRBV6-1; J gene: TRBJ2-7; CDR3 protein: CASSDSVRSHEQYF
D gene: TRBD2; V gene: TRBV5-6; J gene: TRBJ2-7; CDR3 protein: CASESAGLEQYF
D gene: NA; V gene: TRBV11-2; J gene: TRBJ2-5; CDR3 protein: CASSSRAAGGETQYF
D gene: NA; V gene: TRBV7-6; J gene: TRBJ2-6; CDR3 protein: CASSLRLTHEGGANVLTF
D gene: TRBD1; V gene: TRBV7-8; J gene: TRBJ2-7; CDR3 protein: CASSPPGTGGGEQYF